The clone carrying this T cell receptor beta chain is termed medium-sized. Its antigen remains unidentified. CDR1 is SGHDT, CDR2 YYEEEE, per germline. CDR3 length: 18 residues. The V gene lost 0 bases and the J gene lost 0 bases, with 17 bases spanning the gap. The donors gave bone marrow, and they were healthy. The data belong to a study of cytomegalovirus exposure and HLA in healthy donors. General study findings and limits: Some TCR beta chains (roughly 160 of them) were listed as cytomegalovirus-associated. The study assumed roughly uniform donor sequencing depth for presence/absence analyses. Most CMV-associated TCR beta chains were later found to appear HLA-restricted.

PCR amplification relied on 60 Vbeta primers (plus 13 Jbeta primers). The assay was immunoSEQ multiplex PCR, and TCRdb's table has in-frame clones only and misses some. This sample has over 120,000 clones; about 80% occur once, and the top ten carry 2% to 3%. The receptor's source is a woman younger than 30 in good health and CMV-seropositive. This chain uses TRBV5-6 with TRBJ2-3, with D tentatively TRBD2 (5 bases). The sequencing sample was made of PBMCs. The DNA for the CDR3 is TGTGCCAGCAGCTTGGCCTGGATACTAGTTACTAGCACAGATACGCAGTATTTT. Amino acid sequence: CASSLAWILVTSTDTQYF.